This T cell receptor beta chain was captured in a study of blood T cell repertoires in COVID-19. The CDR3 length is 17 residues. Unmatched junction bases numbered 14, after V lost 6 bases and J lost 7 bases. Germline V gene lookup returns CDR1 MGHDK and CDR2 SYGVNS. Using immunoSEQ multiplex PCR, the repertoire was profiled, and TCRdb retains in-frame clones only, with some absent. This table has almost 95,000 clones, 70% to 85% appearing once. The V and J genes are TRBV25-1 and TRBJ2-1; 11 nucleotides align to TRBD2. The sample comprised peripheral blood. This TCR derives from a woman between 55 and 75 years old in a cohort sampled during active or convalescent COVID-19. The CDR3 coding sequence is TGTGCCAGCAGCACTATAGCGGGGGGGCCCGGTGGGAATGAGCAGTTCTTC. It specifies CASSTIAGGPGGNEQFF.